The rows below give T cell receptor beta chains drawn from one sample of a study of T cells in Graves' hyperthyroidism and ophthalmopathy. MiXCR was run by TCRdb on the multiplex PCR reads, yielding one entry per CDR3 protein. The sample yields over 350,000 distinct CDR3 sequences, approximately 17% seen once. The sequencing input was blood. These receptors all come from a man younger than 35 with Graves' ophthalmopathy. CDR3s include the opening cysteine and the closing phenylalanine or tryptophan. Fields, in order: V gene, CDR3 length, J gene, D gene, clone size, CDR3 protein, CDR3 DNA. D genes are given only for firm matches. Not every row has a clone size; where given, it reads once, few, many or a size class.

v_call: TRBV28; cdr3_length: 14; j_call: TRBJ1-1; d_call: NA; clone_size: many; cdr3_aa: CASSPGQWDTEAFF; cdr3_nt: TGTGCCAGCAGTCCGGGACAATGGGACACTGAAGCTTTCTTT
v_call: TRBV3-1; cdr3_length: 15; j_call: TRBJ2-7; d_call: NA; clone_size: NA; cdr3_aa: CASSQVLGAAYEQYF; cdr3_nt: TGTGCCAGCAGCCAAGTCCTGGGGGCGGCCTACGAGCAGTACTTC
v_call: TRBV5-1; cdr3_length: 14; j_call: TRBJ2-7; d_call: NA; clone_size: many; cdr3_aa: CASSLSDGSYEQYF; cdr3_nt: TGCGCCAGCAGCTTGTCAGACGGCTCCTACGAGCAGTACTTC
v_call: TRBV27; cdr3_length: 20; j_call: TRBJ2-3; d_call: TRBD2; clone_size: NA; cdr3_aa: CASSLLTGTSGGAGTDTQYF; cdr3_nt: TGTGCCAGCAGTTTACTGACCGGGACTAGCGGGGGGGCCGGCACAGATACGCAGTATTTT
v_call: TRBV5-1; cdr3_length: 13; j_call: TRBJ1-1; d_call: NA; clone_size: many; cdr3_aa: CASQRIKNTEAFF; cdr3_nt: TGCGCCAGCCAGCGCATAAAGAACACTGAAGCTTTCTTT
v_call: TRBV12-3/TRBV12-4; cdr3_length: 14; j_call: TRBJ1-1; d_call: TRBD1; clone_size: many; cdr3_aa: CASTATGANTEAFF; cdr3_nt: TGTGCCAGCACCGCGACAGGGGCGAACACTGAAGCTTTCTTT
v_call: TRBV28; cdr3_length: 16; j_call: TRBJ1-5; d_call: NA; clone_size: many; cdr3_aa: CASSYPLDSSNQPQHF; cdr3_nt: TGTGCCAGCAGTTATCCCCTCGACAGTTCCAATCAGCCCCAGCATTTT
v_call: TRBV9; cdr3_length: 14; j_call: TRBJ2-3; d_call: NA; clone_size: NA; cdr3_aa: CASSGRPSTDTQYF; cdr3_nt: TGTGCCAGCAGCGGGCGGCCCAGCACAGATACGCAGTATTTT
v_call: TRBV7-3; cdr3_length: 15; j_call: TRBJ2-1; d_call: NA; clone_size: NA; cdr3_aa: CASSLGGTRSDEQFF; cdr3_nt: TGTGCCAGCAGCTTAGGTGGCACCCGATCAGATGAGCAGTTCTTC
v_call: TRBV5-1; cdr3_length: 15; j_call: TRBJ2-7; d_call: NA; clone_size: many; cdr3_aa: CASSWSPSSSYEQYF; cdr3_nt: TGCGCCAGCAGCTGGTCTCCCAGTAGCTCCTACGAGCAGTACTTC
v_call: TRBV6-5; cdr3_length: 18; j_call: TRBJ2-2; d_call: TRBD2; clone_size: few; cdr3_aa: CASSYLGGVVGNTGELFF; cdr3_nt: TGTGCCAGCAGTTACCTGGGGGGGGTGGTGGGGAACACCGGGGAGCTGTTTTTT
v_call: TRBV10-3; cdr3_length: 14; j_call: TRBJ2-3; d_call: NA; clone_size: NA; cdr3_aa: CAISRQDRTDTQYF; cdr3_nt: TGTGCCATCAGCAGACAAGACCGAACAGATACGCAGTATTTT
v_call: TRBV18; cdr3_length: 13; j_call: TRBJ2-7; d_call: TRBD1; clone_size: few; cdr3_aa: CASSPTGGNEQYF; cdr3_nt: TGTGCCAGCTCACCAACAGGGGGAAACGAGCAGTACTTC
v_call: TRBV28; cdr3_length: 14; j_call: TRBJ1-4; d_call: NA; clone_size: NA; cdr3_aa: CASSLLGETEKLFF; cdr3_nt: TGTGCCAGCAGCCTCTTGGGGGAGACTGAAAAACTGTTTTTT
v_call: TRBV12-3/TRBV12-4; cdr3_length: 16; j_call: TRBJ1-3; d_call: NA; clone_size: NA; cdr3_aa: CASSLVELSPGNTIYF; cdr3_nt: TGTGCCAGCAGTTTGGTGGAGCTAAGCCCTGGAAACACCATATATTTT
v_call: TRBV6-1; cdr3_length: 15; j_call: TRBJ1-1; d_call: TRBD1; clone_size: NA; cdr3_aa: CASSKTGTGNTEAFF; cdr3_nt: TGTGCCAGCAGTAAGACCGGGACAGGGAACACTGAAGCTTTCTTT
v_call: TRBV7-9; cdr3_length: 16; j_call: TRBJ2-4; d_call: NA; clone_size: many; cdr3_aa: CASSKTDVLAKNIQYF; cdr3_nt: TGTGCCAGCAGCAAAACGGACGTCCTAGCCAAAAACATTCAGTACTTC
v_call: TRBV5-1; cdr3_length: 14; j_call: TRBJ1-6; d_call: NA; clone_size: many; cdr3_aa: CASSARDGESPLHF; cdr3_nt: TGCGCCAGCAGCGCCCGGGACGGCGAATCACCCCTCCACTTT
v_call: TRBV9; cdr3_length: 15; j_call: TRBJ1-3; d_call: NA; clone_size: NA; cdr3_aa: CASSVDWYSGNTIYF; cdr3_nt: TGTGCCAGCAGCGTAGATTGGTACTCTGGAAACACCATATATTTT
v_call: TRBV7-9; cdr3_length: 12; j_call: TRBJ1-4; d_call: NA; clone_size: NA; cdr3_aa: CASSLVGERLFF; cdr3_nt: TGTGCCAGCAGCTTAGTAGGTGAAAGACTGTTTTTT
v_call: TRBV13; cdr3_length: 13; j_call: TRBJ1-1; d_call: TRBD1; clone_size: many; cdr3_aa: CASSLGQGDEAFF; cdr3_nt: TGTGCCAGCAGCTTAGGGCAGGGGGATGAAGCTTTCTTT
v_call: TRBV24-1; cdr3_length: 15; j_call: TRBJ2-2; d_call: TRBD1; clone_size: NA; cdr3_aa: CAISPKSDRTGELFF; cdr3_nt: TGTGCCATCAGTCCTAAATCGGACAGGACCGGGGAGCTGTTTTTT
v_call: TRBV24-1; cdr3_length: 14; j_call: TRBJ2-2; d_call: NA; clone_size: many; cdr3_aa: CATMDRSNTGELFF; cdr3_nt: TGTGCCACCATGGACAGATCGAACACCGGGGAGCTGTTTTTT
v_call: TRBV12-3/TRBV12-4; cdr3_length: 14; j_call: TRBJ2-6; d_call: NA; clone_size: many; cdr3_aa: CATSSSSGANVLTF; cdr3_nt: TGTGCCACCTCCTCGAGCTCTGGGGCCAACGTCCTGACTTTC
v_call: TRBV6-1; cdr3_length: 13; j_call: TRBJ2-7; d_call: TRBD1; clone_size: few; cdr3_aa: CASTGQLLAEQYF; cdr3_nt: TGTGCCAGCACGGGACAGCTTCTCGCCGAGCAGTACTTC
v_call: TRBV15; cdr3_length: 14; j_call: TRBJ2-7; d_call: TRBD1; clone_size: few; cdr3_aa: CATSARDREDEQYF; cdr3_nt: TGTGCCACCAGCGCCCGGGACAGGGAGGACGAGCAGTACTTC
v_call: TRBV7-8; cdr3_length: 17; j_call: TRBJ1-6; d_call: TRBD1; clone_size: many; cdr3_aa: CASSLDVGTGGFSPLHF; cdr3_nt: TGTGCCAGCAGCTTAGATGTAGGGACAGGGGGCTTTTCACCCCTCCACTTT
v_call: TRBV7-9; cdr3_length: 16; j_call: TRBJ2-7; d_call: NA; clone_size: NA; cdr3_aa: CASSLEAMGWLYEQYF; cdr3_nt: TGTGCCAGCAGCTTAGAGGCGATGGGGTGGCTCTACGAGCAGTACTTC
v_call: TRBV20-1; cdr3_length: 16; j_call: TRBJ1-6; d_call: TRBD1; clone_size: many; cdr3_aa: CSARDGGSGGNSPLHF; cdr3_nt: TGCAGTGCTAGAGATGGGGGGTCAGGGGGTAATTCACCCCTCCACTTT